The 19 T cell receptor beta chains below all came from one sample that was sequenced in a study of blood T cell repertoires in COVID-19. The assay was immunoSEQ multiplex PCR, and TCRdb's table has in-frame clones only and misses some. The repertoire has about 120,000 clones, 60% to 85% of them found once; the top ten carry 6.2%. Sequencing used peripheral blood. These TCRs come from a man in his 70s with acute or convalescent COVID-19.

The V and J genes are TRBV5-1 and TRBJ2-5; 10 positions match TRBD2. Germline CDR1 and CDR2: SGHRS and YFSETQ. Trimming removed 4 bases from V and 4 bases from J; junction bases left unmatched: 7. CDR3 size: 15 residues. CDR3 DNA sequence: TGCGCCAGCAGCACGGGGACTAGCGTAAGAGAGACCCAGTACTTC. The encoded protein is CASSTGTSVRETQYF. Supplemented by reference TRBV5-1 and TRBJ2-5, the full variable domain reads KAGVTQTPRYLIKTRGQQVTLSCSPISGHRSVSWYQQTPGQGLQFLFEYFSETQRNKGNFPGRFSGRQFSNSRSEMNVSTLELGDSALYLCASSTGTSVRETQYFGPGTRLLVL.

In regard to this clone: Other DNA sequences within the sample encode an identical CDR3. The CDR3 bases are TGTGCCAGCAGCTTAAGAGGCAGCACAGATACGCAGTATTTT. Its translation: CASSLRGSTDTQYF. This sequence joins TRBV7-3 and TRBJ2-3; no clear D. Germline values: CDR1 SGHTA, CDR2 FQGTGA. V was trimmed by 1 base and J by 0 bases, leaving 5 bases between them. CDR3 length equals 14 residues.

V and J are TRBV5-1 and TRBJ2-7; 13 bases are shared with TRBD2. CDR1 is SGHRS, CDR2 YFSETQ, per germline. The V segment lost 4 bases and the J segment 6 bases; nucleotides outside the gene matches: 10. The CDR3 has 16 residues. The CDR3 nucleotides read TGCGCCAGCAGCCGGACGGTGACTAGCGGGGGGCGCGAGCAGTACTTC. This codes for CASSRTVTSGGREQYF.

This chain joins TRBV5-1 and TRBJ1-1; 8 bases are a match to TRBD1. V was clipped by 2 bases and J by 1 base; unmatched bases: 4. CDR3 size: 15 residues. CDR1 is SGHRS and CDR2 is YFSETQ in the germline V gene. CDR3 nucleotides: TGCGCCAGCAGCTTATTGACAGGGGCGAACACTGAAGCTTTCTTT. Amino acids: CASSLLTGANTEAFF.

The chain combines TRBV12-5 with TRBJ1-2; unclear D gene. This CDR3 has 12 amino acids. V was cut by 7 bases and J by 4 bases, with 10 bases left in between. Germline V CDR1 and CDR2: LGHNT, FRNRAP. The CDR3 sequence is CASALTSYGYTF. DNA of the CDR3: TGTGCTAGTGCCCTGACAAGCTATGGCTACACCTTC.

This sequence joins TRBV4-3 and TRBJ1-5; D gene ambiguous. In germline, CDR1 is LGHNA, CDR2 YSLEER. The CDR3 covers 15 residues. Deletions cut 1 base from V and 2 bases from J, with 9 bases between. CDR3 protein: CASSQGFGGNQPQHF. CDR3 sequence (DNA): TGCGCCAGCAGCCAAGGTTTCGGGGGCAATCAGCCCCAGCATTTT.

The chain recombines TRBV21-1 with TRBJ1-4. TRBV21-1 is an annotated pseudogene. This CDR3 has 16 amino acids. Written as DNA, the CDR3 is TGTGCCAGCAGCAAAGTGGGGAGATCAACTAATGAAAAACTGTTTTTT. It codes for CASSKVGRSTNEKLFF.

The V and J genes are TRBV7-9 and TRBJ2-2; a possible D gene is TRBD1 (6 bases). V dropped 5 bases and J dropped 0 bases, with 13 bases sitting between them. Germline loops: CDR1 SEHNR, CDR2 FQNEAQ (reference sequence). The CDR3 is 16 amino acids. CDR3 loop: CASSPPGTPNTGELFF. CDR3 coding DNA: TGTGCCAGCAGCCCACCAGGGACACCGAACACCGGGGAGCTGTTTTTT.

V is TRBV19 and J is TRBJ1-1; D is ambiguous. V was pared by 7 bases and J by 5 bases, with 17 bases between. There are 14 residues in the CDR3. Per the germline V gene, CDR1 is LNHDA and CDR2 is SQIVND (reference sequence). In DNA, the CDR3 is TGTGCCAGTACCCTACTGGCCTCGGGAACTGAAGCTTTCTTT. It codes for CASTLLASGTEAFF.

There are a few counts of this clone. CDR3 nucleotides: TGTGCCACCAGCCTAGACAGGGGGCCCTATGGCTACACCTTC. Its translation: CATSLDRGPYGYTF. This chain connects TRBV15 to TRBJ1-2; 10 bases map to TRBD1. Germline lookup yields CDR1 LNHNV and CDR2 YYDKDF (reference sequence). V gave up 5 bases and J gave up 4 bases; unmatched junction bases: 4. The CDR3 has 14 amino acids.

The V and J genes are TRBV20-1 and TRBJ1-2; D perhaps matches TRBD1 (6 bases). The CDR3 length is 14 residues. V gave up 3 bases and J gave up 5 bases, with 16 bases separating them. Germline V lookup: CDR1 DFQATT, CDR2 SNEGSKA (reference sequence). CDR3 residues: CSASSGTRTYGYTF. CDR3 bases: TGCAGTGCTAGTTCGGGGACACGAACTTATGGCTACACCTTC.

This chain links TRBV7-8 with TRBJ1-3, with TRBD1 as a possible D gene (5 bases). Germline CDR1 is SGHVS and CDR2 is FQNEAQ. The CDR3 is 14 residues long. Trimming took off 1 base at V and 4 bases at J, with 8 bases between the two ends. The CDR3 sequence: CASSLDWGGNTIYF. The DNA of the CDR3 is TGTGCCAGCAGCTTAGACTGGGGCGGAAACACCATATATTTT.

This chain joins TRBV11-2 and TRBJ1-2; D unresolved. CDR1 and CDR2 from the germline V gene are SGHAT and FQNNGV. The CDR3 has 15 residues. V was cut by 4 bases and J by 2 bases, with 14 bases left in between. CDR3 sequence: CASSSPLLKNYGYTF. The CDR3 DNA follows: TGTGCCAGCAGCTCCCCCCTACTTAAGAACTATGGCTACACCTTC.

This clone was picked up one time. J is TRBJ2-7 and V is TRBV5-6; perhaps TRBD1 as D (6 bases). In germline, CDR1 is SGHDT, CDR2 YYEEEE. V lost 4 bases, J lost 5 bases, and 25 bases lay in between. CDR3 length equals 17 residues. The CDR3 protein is CASSVGYRVRSLNEQYF. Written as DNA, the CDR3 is TGTGCCAGCAGCGTGGGCTACAGGGTTCGGTCTTTGAACGAGCAGTACTTC.

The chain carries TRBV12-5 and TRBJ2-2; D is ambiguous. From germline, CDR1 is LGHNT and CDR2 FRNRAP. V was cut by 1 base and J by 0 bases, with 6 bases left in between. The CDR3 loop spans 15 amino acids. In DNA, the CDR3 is TGTGCTAGTGGTTTGGATCCTCCGAACACCGGGGAGCTGTTTTTT. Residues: CASGLDPPNTGELFF.

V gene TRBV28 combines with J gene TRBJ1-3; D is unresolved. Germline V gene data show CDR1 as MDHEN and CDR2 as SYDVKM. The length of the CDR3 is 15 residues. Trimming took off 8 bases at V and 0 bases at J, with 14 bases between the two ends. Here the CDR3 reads CASATGISSGNTIYF. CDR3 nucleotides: TGTGCCAGCGCGACCGGGATCTCCTCTGGAAACACCATATATTTT.

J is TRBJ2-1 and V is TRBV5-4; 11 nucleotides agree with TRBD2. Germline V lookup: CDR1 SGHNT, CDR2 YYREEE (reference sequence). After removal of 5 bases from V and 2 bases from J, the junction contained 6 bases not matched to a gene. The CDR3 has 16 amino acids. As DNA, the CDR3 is TGTGCCAGCAGTTCAGCTAGCGGGAGGACCTACAATGAGCAGTTCTTC. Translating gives CASSSASGRTYNEQFF.

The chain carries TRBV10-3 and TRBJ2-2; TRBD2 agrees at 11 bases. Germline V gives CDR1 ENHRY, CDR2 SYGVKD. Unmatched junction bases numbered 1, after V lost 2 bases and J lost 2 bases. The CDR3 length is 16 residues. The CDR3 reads CAISELAGGNTGELFF. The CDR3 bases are TGTGCCATCAGTGAGCTAGCGGGGGGAAACACCGGGGAGCTGTTTTTT.

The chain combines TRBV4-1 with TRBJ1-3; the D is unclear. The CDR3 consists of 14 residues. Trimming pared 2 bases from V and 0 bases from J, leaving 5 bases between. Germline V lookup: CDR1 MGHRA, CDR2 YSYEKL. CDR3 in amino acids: CASSQPLSGNTIYF. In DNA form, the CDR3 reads TGCGCCAGCAGCCAACCACTCTCTGGAAACACCATATATTTT.